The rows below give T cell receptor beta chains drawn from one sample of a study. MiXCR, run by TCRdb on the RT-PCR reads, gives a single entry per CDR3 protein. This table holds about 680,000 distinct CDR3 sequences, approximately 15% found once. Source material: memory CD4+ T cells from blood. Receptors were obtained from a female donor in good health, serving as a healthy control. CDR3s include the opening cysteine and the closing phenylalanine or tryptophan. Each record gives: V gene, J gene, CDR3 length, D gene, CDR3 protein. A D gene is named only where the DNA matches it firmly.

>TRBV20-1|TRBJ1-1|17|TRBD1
CSARDFSPGQGPLKAFF
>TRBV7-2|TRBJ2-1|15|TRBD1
CASSSLGQIYNEQFF
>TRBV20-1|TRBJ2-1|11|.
CSAREGVEQFF
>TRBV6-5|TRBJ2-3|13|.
CASSRARTDTQYF
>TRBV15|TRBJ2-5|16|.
CATSRDRRQGGETQYF
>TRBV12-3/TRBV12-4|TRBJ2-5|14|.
CASSLRQYQETQYF
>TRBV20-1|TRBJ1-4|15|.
CSARALGDPNEKLFF
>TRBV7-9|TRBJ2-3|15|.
CASSLMGGSTDTQYF
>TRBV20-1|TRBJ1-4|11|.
CSASTNEKLFF
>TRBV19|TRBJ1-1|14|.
CASSIPAGNTEAFF
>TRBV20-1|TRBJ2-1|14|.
CSARDLPGYNEQFF
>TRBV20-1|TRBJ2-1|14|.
CSAIDRSSYNEQFF
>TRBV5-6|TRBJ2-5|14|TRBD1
CASSWDRASETQYF
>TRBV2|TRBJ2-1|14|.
CASTGGNEHNEQFF
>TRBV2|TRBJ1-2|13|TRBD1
CASSTQGVYGYTF
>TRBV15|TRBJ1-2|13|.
CATSTGIDYGYTF
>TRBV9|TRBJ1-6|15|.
CASSVSEQGNSPLHF
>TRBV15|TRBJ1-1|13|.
CATSRDSNTEAFF
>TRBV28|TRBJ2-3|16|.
CASSSRGAAGTDTQYF
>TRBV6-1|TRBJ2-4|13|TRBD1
CASRTGDLNIQYF
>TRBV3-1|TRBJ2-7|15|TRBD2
CASSQTSGRAYEQYF
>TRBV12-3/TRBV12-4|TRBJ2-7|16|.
CASSLGSGRVSYEQYF
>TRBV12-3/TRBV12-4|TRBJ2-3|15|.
CASSLNRASTDTQYF
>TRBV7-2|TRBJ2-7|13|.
CASSLAGSYEQYF
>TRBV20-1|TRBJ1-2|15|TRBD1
CSARGGQGRSEGYTF
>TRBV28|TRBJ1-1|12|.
CASDGINTEAFF
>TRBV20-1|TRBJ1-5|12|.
CSARHNLDQPQF
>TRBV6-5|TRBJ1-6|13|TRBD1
CATKQGLHSPLHF
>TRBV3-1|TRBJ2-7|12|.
CASSQGRGEQYF
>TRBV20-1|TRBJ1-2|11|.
CTSLGDYGYTF
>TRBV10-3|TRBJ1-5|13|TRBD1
CASDRGDGQPQHF
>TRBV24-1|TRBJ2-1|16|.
CATSVESPGVLNEQFF
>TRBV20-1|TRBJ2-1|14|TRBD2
CSAYGTSGSNEQFF
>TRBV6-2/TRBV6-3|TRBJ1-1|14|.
CASSYLGINTEAFF
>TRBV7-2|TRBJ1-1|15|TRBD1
CASSRLVGGSTEAFF